Included here is one T cell receptor (beta chain) sequence, with context. Sequenced by immunoSEQ multiplex PCR; TCRdb stores in-frame clones only, minus some. The sample records 70,000 to 90,000 clones, about 82% being singletons. The record originates from a study of blood T cell repertoires in COVID-19. Study-level background: Both acute and convalescent COVID-19 samples were obtained from the United States, Italy and Spain.

The CDR3 extends over 16 amino acids. Trimming at V came to 0 bases and at J to 3 bases, leaving 4 bases not matched to a gene. Germline V gene lookup returns CDR1 SGHRS and CDR2 YFSETQ. Specimen: peripheral blood. The rearrangement uses TRBV5-1 and TRBJ1-3, with 9 bases matching TRBD1. The sequence came from an older woman with acute or convalescent COVID-19. The CDR3 DNA follows: TGCGCCAGCAGCTTGGTACAGGGGGCCAGTGGAAACACCATATATTTT. Protein: CASSLVQGASGNTIYF.